This is a list of T cell receptor beta chains from one sample in a study of CD8 T cells in ankylosing spondylitis. TCRdb redid the calling of the 5' RACE reads with MiXCR, one entry per CDR3 protein. The sample lists fewer than 35,000 distinct CDR3 sequences; less than 40% were seen once. Sequencing used synovial fluid, either unsorted or a sorted T cell fraction (not recorded which). These receptors originate from a male donor with ankylosing spondylitis. Each CDR3 is given with its conserved first and last residue. D genes are given only for firm matches. Only some rows state a clone size, as once, few, many or a class for expanded clones.

size	V	D	J	CDR3	DNA
few	TRBV6-1	-	TRBJ2-3	CASSVEWVGTDTQYF	TGTGCCAGCAGTGTGGAGTGGGTGGGCACAGATACGCAGTATTTT
-	TRBV13	TRBD2	TRBJ2-1	CASSPGTSGRRGEQFF	TGTGCCAGCAGCCCCGGGACTAGCGGGAGACGCGGTGAGCAGTTCTTC
many	TRBV11-2	-	TRBJ1-2	CASSLVAGLGSNYGYTF	TGTGCCAGCAGCTTAGTGGCGGGGTTAGGCTCTAACTATGGCTACACCTTC
-	TRBV7-3	-	TRBJ1-2	CASSLTSSGTPIGYGYTF	TGTGCCAGCAGCTTAACGTCCTCCGGGACACCTATCGGCTATGGCTACACCTTC
many	TRBV7-9	-	TRBJ1-2	CASSAPAPNYGYTF	TGTGCCAGCAGCGCTCCGGCACCCAACTATGGCTACACCTTC
many	TRBV7-9	TRBD1	TRBJ2-7	CASSGRDSSYEQYF	TGTGCCAGCAGCGGCCGGGACAGCTCCTACGAGCAGTACTTC
many	TRBV4-2	-	TRBJ1-4	CASSHQTGGVFF	TGTGCCAGCAGTCACCAGACAGGCGGGGTGTTTTTT
-	TRBV20-1	TRBD2	TRBJ2-7	CSARDLGGNEQYF	TGCAGTGCTAGAGATCTGGGAGGGAACGAGCAGTACTTC
-	TRBV6-1	-	TRBJ1-2	CATRDIYGYTF	TGTGCCACCCGGGACATCTATGGCTACACCTTC
-	TRBV6-1	-	TRBJ1-1	CASSRDTNTEAFF	TGTGCCAGCAGCCGGGACACTAACACTGAAGCTTTCTTT
many	TRBV29-1	TRBD1	TRBJ1-2	CSAGTGENYGYTF	TGCAGCGCCGGGACAGGGGAAAACTATGGCTACACCTTC
-	TRBV7-9	TRBD2	TRBJ2-7	CASSIGLDEQYF	TGTGCCAGCAGCATTGGACTAGACGAGCAGTACTTC
large	TRBV27	-	TRBJ2-1	CASSLDGGGDEQFF	TGTGCCAGCAGTTTAGATGGGGGTGGCGATGAGCAGTTCTTC
-	TRBV20-1	TRBD1	TRBJ2-1	CSAKAGTGDSDEQFF	TGCAGTGCTAAGGCCGGGACAGGGGATTCAGATGAGCAGTTCTTC
-	TRBV6-5	-	TRBJ2-2	CASSYWITGELFF	TGTGCCAGCAGTTATTGGATCACCGGGGAGCTGTTTTTT
few	TRBV7-2	-	TRBJ2-1	CASSLSKSYNEQFF	TGTGCCAGCAGCTTATCCAAGAGCTACAATGAGCAGTTCTTC
many	TRBV11-2	-	TRBJ1-5	CASSLGSGAGDQPQHF	TGTGCCAGCAGCTTAGGTTCAGGGGCTGGGGATCAGCCCCAGCATTTT
few	TRBV15	TRBD1	TRBJ2-5	CATSDVRTGGETQYF	TGTGCCACCAGCGACGTGAGGACAGGAGGAGAGACCCAGTACTTC
-	TRBV6-1	-	TRBJ1-6	CASSTGPRQLYRGNSPLHF	TGTGCCAGCAGTACGGGGCCTCGGCAGCTCTACCGAGGGAATTCACCCCTCCACTTT
-	TRBV9	TRBD2	TRBJ2-4	CASGPGGGAGDIQYF	TGTGCCAGCGGCCCCGGGGGGGGAGCGGGGGACATTCAGTACTTC
-	TRBV29-1	-	TRBJ1-2	CSVGPTVNYGYTF	TGCAGCGTGGGCCCCACAGTTAACTATGGCTACACCTTC
-	TRBV12-3/TRBV12-4	-	TRBJ1-1	CASSWGSTEAFF	TGTGCCAGCAGTTGGGGCAGCACTGAAGCTTTCTTT
-	TRBV13	TRBD2	TRBJ2-1	CASSLEGLYNEQFF	TGTGCCAGCAGCTTAGAGGGACTATACAATGAGCAGTTCTTC
many	TRBV27	TRBD1	TRBJ1-1	CASGQGYTEAFF	TGTGCCAGTGGACAGGGCTACACTGAAGCTTTCTTT
-	TRBV12-3/TRBV12-4	TRBD2	TRBJ2-2	CASKGLAGGTPGTGELFF	TGTGCCAGCAAGGGGCTAGCGGGAGGGACACCGGGGACCGGGGAGCTGTTTTTT
few	TRBV4-2	-	TRBJ2-1	CASSQLKGQIVADEQFF	TGTGCCAGCAGCCAACTAAAGGGACAAATTGTAGCGGATGAGCAGTTCTTC
-	TRBV11-2	-	TRBJ1-1	CASSLSSRANTEVFF	TGTGCCAGCAGCTTAAGTTCCCGGGCGAACACTGAAGTTTTCTTT
few	TRBV7-9	-	TRBJ2-3	CASSPMGDTQYF	TGTGCCAGCAGCCCAATGGGAGATACGCAGTATTTT
few	TRBV5-1	TRBD2	TRBJ2-5	CASSSGPRRGLASSETQYF	TGCGCCAGCAGCTCCGGGCCCCGCCGAGGACTAGCCAGTTCAGAGACCCAGTACTTC
-	TRBV11-2	TRBD1	TRBJ1-4	CASSHGWTGPATNEKLFF	TGTGCCAGCAGCCACGGATGGACAGGGCCTGCAACTAATGAAAAACTGTTTTTT
-	TRBV6-5	-	TRBJ2-2	CASSYGVRRTGELFF	TGTGCCAGCAGTTACGGGGTCCGGCGAACCGGGGAGCTGTTTTTT
-	TRBV19	-	TRBJ1-5	CASSIDPYNQPQHF	TGTGCCAGTAGTATAGACCCCTACAATCAGCCCCAGCATTTT
-	TRBV20-1	TRBD2	TRBJ2-3	CSARDRSRGLAGVGDTQYF	TGCAGTGCTAGAGATCGGTCGAGAGGACTAGCGGGAGTTGGAGATACGCAGTATTTT
many	TRBV27	-	TRBJ2-5	CASSPKGTGLETQYF	TGTGCCAGCAGCCCAAAGGGGACGGGTTTAGAGACCCAGTACTTC
-	TRBV7-7	-	TRBJ1-4	CASSLIRETNEKLFF	TGTGCCAGCAGCTTAATCAGGGAAACTAATGAAAAACTGTTTTTT
-	TRBV11-2	-	TRBJ2-5	CASSLDLIPAGETQYF	TGTGCCAGCAGCTTAGATCTGATTCCTGCGGGGGAGACCCAGTACTTC
-	TRBV4-1	TRBD1	TRBJ1-2	CASSQAGQTTYGYTF	TGCGCCAGCAGCCAAGCGGGACAGACGACCTATGGCTACACCTTC
few	TRBV4-1	-	TRBJ2-2	CASSQGQENTGELFF	TGCGCCAGCAGCCAAGGACAGGAGAACACCGGGGAGCTGTTTTTT
few	TRBV27	-	TRBJ1-5	CASSLDSGEPQHF	TGTGCCAGCAGTTTAGATTCCGGGGAGCCCCAGCATTTT
-	TRBV18	TRBD1	TRBJ2-1	CASSPGQGAYNEQFF	TGTGCCAGCTCACCGGGACAGGGGGCCTACAATGAGCAGTTCTTC
few	TRBV13	-	TRBJ1-5	CASSLGLGSLGNQPQHF	TGTGCCAGCAGCTTAGGCCTAGGGTCACTGGGCAATCAGCCCCAGCATTTT
medium-sized	TRBV20-1	-	TRBJ2-2	CSATVLGGMNTGELFF	TGCAGTGCTACCGTGTTGGGCGGGATGAACACCGGGGAGCTGTTTTTT
many	TRBV13	-	TRBJ2-1	CASSLEGGQPNEQFF	TGTGCCAGCAGCTTAGAGGGCGGGCAACCCAATGAGCAGTTCTTC
-	TRBV11-3	-	TRBJ2-1	CASSRPGPRVDEQFF	TGTGCCAGCAGCCGCCCCGGGCCGCGCGTCGATGAGCAGTTCTTC
many	TRBV3-1	TRBD1	TRBJ1-1	CASSPRQGPSNTEAFF	TGTGCCAGCAGCCCGAGACAGGGGCCATCAAACACTGAAGCTTTCTTT
-	TRBV10-2	TRBD2	TRBJ2-1	CASTGLAGVYNEQFF	TGCGCCAGCACTGGACTAGCGGGAGTTTACAATGAGCAGTTCTTC
few	TRBV7-8	TRBD1	TRBJ2-5	CASSATGTGVETQYF	TGTGCCAGCAGCGCAACCGGGACAGGGGTCGAGACCCAGTACTTC
-	TRBV20-1	-	TRBJ2-2	CSARDRGRGTGELFF	TGCAGTGCTAGAGATCGGGGCCGGGGAACCGGGGAGCTGTTTTTT
few	TRBV29-1	-	TRBJ1-1	CTSERENTEAFF	TGCACCTCTGAAAGGGAGAACACTGAAGCTTTCTTT
-	TRBV20-1	TRBD2	TRBJ2-7	CSAKLAVRAYEQYF	TGCAGTGCTAAACTAGCGGTCAGGGCCTACGAGCAGTACTTC
-	TRBV20-1	TRBD2	TRBJ2-1	CSAASGRGPYNEQFF	TGCAGTGCCGCTAGCGGGAGGGGTCCCTACAATGAGCAGTTCTTC
few	TRBV5-1	TRBD2	TRBJ2-1	CASSLPQGLAGGSYNEQFF	TGCGCCAGCAGCCTCCCCCAGGGACTAGCGGGAGGATCCTACAATGAGCAGTTCTTC
medium-sized	TRBV20-1	-	TRBJ2-3	CSAPEWLPDSTDTQYF	TGCAGTGCCCCAGAGTGGCTTCCGGATAGCACAGATACGCAGTATTTT